This T cell receptor beta chain was sequenced during a study of blood T cell repertoires in COVID-19. Sequencing was performed with immunoSEQ multiplex PCR; in TCRdb, only in-frame clones are kept and a portion is missing. The table has under 200,000 clones, around 80% seen once; the top ten hold roughly 13%. The cohort comprised adults aged about 18 to 100 years residing in some 24 US areas. Recovery among Cohort 3 donors was established by two negative PCRs, clearance, or symptom resolution. This TCR came from a woman in her sixties who had recovered from COVID-19. The sequenced sample consisted of PBMCs or T cells enriched from blood (not recorded which).

The CDR3 region has the DNA TGCGCCAGCAGCCAAGAACAGGGTGGGGGAAAACTGTTTTTT. This gives the protein CASSQEQGGGKLFF. This chain uses TRBV4-1 with TRBJ1-4; possibly TRBD1 for D (6 bases). The CDR3 runs 14 residues. Germline V gene lookup returns CDR1 MGHRA and CDR2 YSYEKL. V was trimmed by 0 bases and J by 10 bases, leaving 12 bases between them.